This TCR beta chain was obtained from a study of blood T cell repertoires in COVID-19. Overall study context: PBMCs, B-cell-depleted T cells, or T cells were the source of the cDNA or gDNA that made up the material.

The table came from immunoSEQ multiplex PCR; TCRdb's copy has only in-frame clones and leaves some out. The sample gives approximately 180,000 clones, approximately 83% of which show up once; approximately 11% is in the top ten. Germline lookup yields CDR1 SGHAT and CDR2 FQNNGV. With 4 bases removed from V and 0 bases from J, the gap between germline ends came to 4 bases. The CDR3 is 14 amino acids. The material sequenced was peripheral blood. The chain couples TRBV11-2 to TRBJ2-6; D is ambiguous. This TCR was recovered from a human donor with active or convalescent COVID-19. The donor label of this sample is uncertain. The CDR3 region is CASSSVSGANVLTF. The CDR3 bases are TGTGCCAGCAGCTCGGTCTCTGGGGCCAACGTCCTGACTTTC.